The 3 T cell receptor beta chains listed next were all sequenced from one sample in a study of blood T cell repertoires in COVID-19. Some clones are missing from TCRdb's copy, which holds only in-frame ones; the method was immunoSEQ multiplex PCR. The sample lists about 93,000 clones; about nine tenths were seen once. The sequencing input was peripheral blood. These receptors all come from a human donor with active COVID-19. The donor label of this sample is uncertain.

This clone has a single count. The genes are TRBV7-9 and TRBJ1-3, with a possible D match to TRBD1 (5 bases). The CDR3 extends over 15 amino acids. Germline values: CDR1 SEHNR, CDR2 FQNEAQ (reference sequence). Trimming took 11 bases from V and 0 from J, leaving 17 bases between them. The CDR3 is CAGSLGGNSGNTIYF. CDR3 DNA sequence: TGTGCCGGATCCCTGGGGGGTAACTCTGGAAACACCATATATTTT.

This clone was recorded once. The chain carries TRBV2 and TRBJ1-2; 10 bases match TRBD1. V dropped 4 bases and J dropped 8; count of bases not matched to a gene: 7. CDR1 is SNHLY and CDR2 is FYNNEI in the germline V gene. The CDR3 runs to 14 residues. In DNA form, the CDR3 reads TGTGCCAGCAGTGCTGCCGGGACAGGGGAAGGCTACACCTTC. Its protein product is CASSAAGTGEGYTF.

This rearrangement joins TRBV28 to TRBJ2-7; D is perhaps TRBD2 (6 bases). Germline loops: CDR1 MDHEN, CDR2 SYDVKM. Trimming cost V 3 bases and J 6 bases, with 15 bases left between them. This CDR3 region has 14 residues. The DNA for the CDR3 is TGTGCCAGCAGTTTCGGACTACTTACCCTCGAGCAGTACTTC. Its translation: CASSFGLLTLEQYF.